Sequencing of this T cell receptor beta chain was carried out in a study of molecular identifiers for immune sequencing clone quantification. Overall study results and limits: Among effectors, clones above 20 RNA copies held over 98% of molecules; among naive cells, under 1%. Jurkat TCR RNA from one cell was spiked into some 1 million naive cells, and it was reportedly detectable there.

Previously described methods and listed TCR primers produced bulk TCR libraries. MiXCR, applied by TCRdb to the PCR reads, yields one record per CDR3 protein. The sample contains a few hundred thousand distinct CDR3 sequences, about a fifth of which appear only once. As concerns this clonotype: Its target is unknown. Possible read error: a much larger clone is one base away.

Germline V lookup: CDR1 MGHRA, CDR2 YSYEKL. The CDR3 has 14 residues. With 6 bases clipped from V and 6 bases from J, the junction kept 9 bases outside the gene matches. This TCR derives from a human donor in good health. Some libraries in this study had Jurkat cell RNA spiked in. Sample: naive CD8+ T cells from blood, with Jurkat cell RNA spiked in. The subset here: FACS-sorted CD8+CD4-CCR7+CD45RA+ naive T cells. The J gene is TRBJ2-7, the V gene TRBV4-1, with 9 bases that match TRBD1. In DNA, the CDR3 is TGCGCCAGCAGTCCGGGACAGGGTATCGGCGAGCAGTACTTC. Protein: CASSPGQGIGEQYF.